This TCR beta chain emerged from a study of blood T cell repertoires in COVID-19. Turning to the study itself: Spain, Italy and the United States supplied samples that represented acute and convalescent COVID-19. PBMCs, B-cell-depleted T cells, or T cells provided the cDNA or gDNA that made up the material.

Authors' methods: Reference gene primer amplification gave nucleated cell count estimates. The assay was immunoSEQ multiplex PCR, and TCRdb's table has in-frame clones only and misses some. V and J calls plus clone size are reproduced from that table; the DNA served to infer D and trimming. The table has around 300,000 clones, 80% to 90% seen once. The CDR3 consists of 16 residues. Germline V gives CDR1 MRHNA, CDR2 SNTAGT. Trimming shortened V by 5 bases and J by 0 bases, and 14 bases separated the two germline ends. Material for sequencing was peripheral blood. The gene calls are TRBV6-4 and TRBJ1-5, with D maybe TRBD1 (5 bases). The origin of this receptor is a woman in her twenties or thirties with active or convalescent COVID-19. CDR3 bases: TGTGCCAGCAGTAGACCGACAGCTTATAGCAATCAGCCCCAGCATTTT. As protein: CASSRPTAYSNQPQHF.